These 9 T cell receptor beta chains were all obtained from the same sample, sequenced in a study of identical twins. TCRdb re-analysed the 5' RACE reads in MiXCR, keeping a single row per CDR3 protein. Of some 260,000 distinct CDR3 sequences detected, 11% to 15% appear once; the ten largest clones hold 7% to 9.5%. Specimen: memory (CD45RO+) T cells sorted from blood. Source of these receptors: a young woman in good health.

The chain employs TRBV6-5 and TRBJ2-1; TRBD1 or TRBD2 may be the D gene (5 bases each). There are 15 residues in the CDR3. Trimming cost V 3 bases and J 7 bases, with 16 bases left between them. CDR1 MNHEY and CDR2 SVGAGI come from the germline V gene. The DNA of the CDR3 is TGTGCCAGCAGTTATCAGTCGGGGCAGGTAAATGAGCAGTTCTTC. Translated: CASSYQSGQVNEQFF.

Written as DNA, the CDR3 is TGTGCCAGCAGCTACCGGGACGGTGATTCCTACAATGAGCAGTTCTTC. Protein product: CASSYRDGDSYNEQFF. This sequence joins TRBV9 and TRBJ2-1; D could derive from TRBD1 or TRBD2 (5 bases each). This CDR3 spans 16 amino acids. Germline CDR1 is SGDLS and CDR2 is YYNGEE. V was shortened by 4 bases and J by 1 base, with 15 bases between the two germline ends.

The sample holds a few counts of this clonotype. The chain uses TRBV7-2 and TRBJ2-1; 8 positions match TRBD2. Germline loops: CDR1 SGHTA, CDR2 FQGNSA. The V gene end was trimmed by 0 bases and the J gene end by 5 bases; junction bases not matched to a gene: 3. CDR3 length: 15 residues. DNA of the CDR3: TGTGCCAGCAGCTTAGCTTTAGCGGGGCACAATGAGCAGTTCTTC. The encoded protein is CASSLALAGHNEQFF.

This clonotype has only a few counts. This sequence joins TRBV4-1 and TRBJ2-7, with TRBD1 matching 9 bases. The CDR3 contains 15 residues. V lost 4 bases, J lost 2 bases, and 6 bases stayed unmatched. Germline-derived CDR1 and CDR2 are MGHRA and YSYEKL. CDR3 residues: CASSRSGTGPYEQYF. The CDR3 DNA is TGCGCCAGCAGCCGATCCGGGACAGGGCCCTACGAGCAGTACTTC.

This clonotype was counted many times. The V gene is TRBV12-3 or TRBV12-4, the J gene TRBJ2-7; 11 bases are shared with TRBD2. J gave up 0 bases and V 6 bases, and 13 bases lay outside the gene matches. There are 18 residues in the CDR3. In nucleotides, the CDR3 is TGTGCCAGCAGGATTCCCGGGACTAGCGGACGCCTCTCCTACGAGCAGTACTTC. Its translation: CASRIPGTSGRLSYEQYF.

The chain uses TRBV28 and TRBJ2-1; 7 bases map to TRBD2. The CDR3 is made up of 17 amino acids. Germline trimming cut 2 bases from V and 1 base from J; bases unmatched to any gene: 8. Germline CDR1 and CDR2: MDHEN and SYDVKM. The CDR3 nucleotides read TGTGCCAGCAGTTTAATCACCGGAGCGGGGTCCTACAATGAGCAGTTCTTC. Its protein is CASSLITGAGSYNEQFF.

This clonotype showed up many times. The CDR3 bases are TGTGCCAGCAGCCCCGGGGAGCGAATGAACACTGAAGCTTTCTTT. Encoded protein: CASSPGERMNTEAFF. The chain has TRBV12-3 or TRBV12-4 and TRBJ1-1; no clear D. CDR3 size: 15 residues. V lost 6 bases and J 0 bases, leaving 14 bases between the germline ends.

This clonotype has more than one count but fewer than ten. The V and J genes are TRBV7-2 and TRBJ1-1; 8 bases align to TRBD1. This CDR3 is 15 amino acids long. Germline CDR1 is SGHTA and CDR2 is FQGNSA. V lost 5 bases and J lost 4; bases outside the gene matches: 9. The CDR3 sequence: CASSLYRGTGTEAFF. The CDR3 bases are TGTGCCAGCAGCCTGTACAGGGGGACGGGCACTGAAGCTTTCTTT. Based on the CDR3 plus reference TRBV7-2 and TRBJ1-1, the full variable domain is GAGVSQSPSNKVTEKGKDVELRCDPISGHTALYWYRQSLGQGLEFLIYFQGNSAPDKSGLPSDRFSAERTGGSVSTLTIQRTQQEDSAVYLCASSLYRGTGTEAFFGQGTRLTVV.

This clonotype was recorded many times. The chain employs TRBV7-2 and TRBJ2-3; no clear D gene. Looked up from germline, CDR1 is SGHTA and CDR2 is FQGNSA. The CDR3 is 13 amino acids. V lost 6 bases, J lost 6 bases, and 13 bases lay in between. CDR3 in DNA: TGTGCCAGCAGACTGGACCCCTCGGATACGCAGTATTTT. Translation gives CASRLDPSDTQYF.